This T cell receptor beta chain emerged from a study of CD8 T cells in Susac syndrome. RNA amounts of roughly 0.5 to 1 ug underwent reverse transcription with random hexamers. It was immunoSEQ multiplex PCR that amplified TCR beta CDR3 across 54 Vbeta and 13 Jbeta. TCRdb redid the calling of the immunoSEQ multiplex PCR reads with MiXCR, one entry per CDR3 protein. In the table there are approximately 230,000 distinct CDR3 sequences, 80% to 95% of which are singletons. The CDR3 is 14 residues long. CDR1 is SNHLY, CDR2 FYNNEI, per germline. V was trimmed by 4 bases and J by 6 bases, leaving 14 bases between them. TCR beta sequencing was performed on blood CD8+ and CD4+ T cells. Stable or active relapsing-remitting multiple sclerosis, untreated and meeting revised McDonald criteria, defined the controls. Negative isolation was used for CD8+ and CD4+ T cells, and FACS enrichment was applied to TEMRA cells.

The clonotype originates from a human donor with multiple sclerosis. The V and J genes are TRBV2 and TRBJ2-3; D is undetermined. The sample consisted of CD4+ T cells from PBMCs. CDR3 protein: CASSGASRRDTQYF. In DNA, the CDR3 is TGTGCCAGCAGTGGGGCGAGCCGTAGGGATACGCAGTATTTT.